The entry below describes one T cell receptor (beta chain). What this receptor recognizes is not known. The input lacks base qualities; no much larger clone sits a single base away. This sample is part of a study of radiotherapy plus CTLA-4 blockade in lung cancer (dated 2018 in TCRdb). Describing the broader study: Among enrolled patients, under 20% had an objective response and 30% to 40% reached disease control.

To prepare the library, the immunoSEQ multiplex PCR assay was applied. Not all clones reach the TCRdb copy of this immuneACCESS table, which keeps in-frame sequences only. Checked studies attribute under half of the gap to unresolved V genes and leave the rest unexplained. The sample table contains about 100,000 clones; only one count was recorded for under 90% of them. 0.75% to 0.85% of the sample rests with the top ten. Focal radiation therapy combined with CTLA-4 blockade (ipilimumab) was tested in patients with chemo-refractory metastatic non-small-cell lung cancer. V is pared back by 3 bases and J by 0 bases, with 9 bases lying between the germline termini. The CDR1 and CDR2 encoded by the germline V gene are MRHNA and SNTAGT. From the cysteine up to the phenylalanine, the CDR3 has a length of 15 residues. Left in the record is the CDR3 DNA by itself, 45 bases read in frame from the first base.

Findings and caveats that apply to the study as a whole: After treatment with radiotherapy and ipilimumab, TCR clones that originated in tumors expanded in peripheral blood. Early dynamic changes in blood T cell clones, together with increased serum interferon-beta after radiation, were reported as the strongest predictors of response.

This material consisted of peripheral blood, taken from a patient treated with radiotherapy plus ipilimumab. This sequence originates from a human donor with non-small cell lung cancer who had stable disease on radiotherapy plus ipilimumab. The rearranged chain carries TRBV6-4 and TRBJ2-1, with a weak D call of TRBD2 (5 bases match). The nucleotide sequence is TGTGCCAGCAGTGAGGAGCGGAGCTCCTACAATGAGCAGTTCTTC. Translated, this is CASSEERSSYNEQFF.